There are many counts of the clone carrying this TCR beta chain. Unique molecular identifiers, one per molecule, were present on every TCR cDNA molecule. Using its own MiXCR run on the 5' RACE reads, TCRdb lists one record per CDR3 protein. The sample lists about 47,000 distinct CDR3 sequences, 10% to 15% occurring once. Time point in this sample: sample taken at primary tumor resection. Unsorted tumor, nontumor lung tissue or cryopreserved PBMC supplied the whole RNA. The donor group consisted of roughly 70 patients who had untreated, early-stage non-small cell lung cancer. These data originate in a study of spatial heterogeneity in lung cancer. Across the study: Detection consistently captured more beta-chain sequences than alpha-chain sequences.

The receptor was isolated from a female donor with early-stage non-small cell lung cancer. The source was PBMCs, collected at surgery.

The CDR3 sequence is CASMPGSGGRETQYF. In DNA form, the CDR3 reads TGTGCCAGCATGCCGGGTAGCGGGGGCCGCGAGACCCAGTACTTC. The chain joins TRBV6-5 to TRBJ2-5; the match to TRBD2 covers 9 bases. Trimming removed 7 bases from V and 5 bases from J; junction bases left unmatched: 11. Germline V gene lookup returns CDR1 MNHEY and CDR2 SVGAGI. CDR3 length: 15 amino acids.